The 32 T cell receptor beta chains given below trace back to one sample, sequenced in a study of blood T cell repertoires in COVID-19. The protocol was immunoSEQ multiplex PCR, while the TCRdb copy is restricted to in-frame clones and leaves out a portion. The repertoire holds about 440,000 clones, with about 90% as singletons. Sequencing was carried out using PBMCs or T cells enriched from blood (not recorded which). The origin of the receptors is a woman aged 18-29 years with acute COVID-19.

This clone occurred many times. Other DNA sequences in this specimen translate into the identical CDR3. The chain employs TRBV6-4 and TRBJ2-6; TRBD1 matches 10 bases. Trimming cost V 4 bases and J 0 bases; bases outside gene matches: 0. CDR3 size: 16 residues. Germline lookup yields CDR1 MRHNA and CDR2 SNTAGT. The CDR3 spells CASSGTGGSGANVLTF. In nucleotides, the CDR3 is TGTGCCAGCAGTGGGACAGGGGGCTCTGGGGCCAACGTCCTGACTTTC.

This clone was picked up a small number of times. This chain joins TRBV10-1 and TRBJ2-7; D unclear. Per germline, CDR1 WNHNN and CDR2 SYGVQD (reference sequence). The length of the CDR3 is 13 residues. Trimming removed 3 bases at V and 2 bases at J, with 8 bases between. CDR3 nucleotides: TGCGCCAGCAGTGATGGCTCGACCTACGAGCAGTACTTC. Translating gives CASSDGSTYEQYF.

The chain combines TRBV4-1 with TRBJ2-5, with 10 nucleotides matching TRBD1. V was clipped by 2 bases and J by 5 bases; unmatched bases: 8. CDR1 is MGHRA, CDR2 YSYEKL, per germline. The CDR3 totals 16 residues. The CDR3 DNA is TGCGCCAGCAGCCAAAGCCGGACAGGGGGTAGGGAGACCCAGTACTTC. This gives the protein CASSQSRTGGRETQYF.

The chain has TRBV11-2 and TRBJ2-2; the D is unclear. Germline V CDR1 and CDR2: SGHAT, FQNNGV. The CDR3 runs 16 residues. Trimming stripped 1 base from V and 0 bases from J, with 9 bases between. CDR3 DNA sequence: TGTGCCAGCAGCTTAGCCCGCGCAACGAACACCGGGGAGCTGTTTTTT. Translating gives CASSLARATNTGELFF.

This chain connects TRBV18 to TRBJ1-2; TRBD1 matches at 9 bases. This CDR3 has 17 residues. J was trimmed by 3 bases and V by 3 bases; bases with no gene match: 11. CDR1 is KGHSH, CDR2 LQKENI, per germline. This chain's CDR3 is CASSPLLDRGLDYGYTF. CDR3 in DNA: TGTGCCAGCTCACCGCTACTCGACAGGGGGTTGGACTATGGCTACACCTTC.

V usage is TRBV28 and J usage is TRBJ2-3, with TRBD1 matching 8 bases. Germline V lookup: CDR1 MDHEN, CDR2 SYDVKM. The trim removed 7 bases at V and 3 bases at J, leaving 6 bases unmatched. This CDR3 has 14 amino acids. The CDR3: CASMPTGVTDTQYF. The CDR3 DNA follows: TGTGCCAGCATGCCGACAGGGGTAACAGATACGCAGTATTTT.

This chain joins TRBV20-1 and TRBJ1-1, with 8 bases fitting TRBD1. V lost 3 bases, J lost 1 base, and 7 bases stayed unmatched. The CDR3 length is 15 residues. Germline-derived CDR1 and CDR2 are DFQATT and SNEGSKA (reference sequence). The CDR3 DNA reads TGCAGTGCTAGTAATGCTGGACAGGGGAACACTGAAGCTTTCTTT. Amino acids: CSASNAGQGNTEAFF.

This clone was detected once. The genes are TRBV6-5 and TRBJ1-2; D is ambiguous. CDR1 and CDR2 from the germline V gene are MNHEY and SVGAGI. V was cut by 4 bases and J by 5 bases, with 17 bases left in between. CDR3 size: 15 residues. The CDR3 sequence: CASSSRDLDQYGYTF. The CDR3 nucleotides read TGTGCCAGCAGTTCGCGGGATTTGGACCAATATGGCTACACCTTC.

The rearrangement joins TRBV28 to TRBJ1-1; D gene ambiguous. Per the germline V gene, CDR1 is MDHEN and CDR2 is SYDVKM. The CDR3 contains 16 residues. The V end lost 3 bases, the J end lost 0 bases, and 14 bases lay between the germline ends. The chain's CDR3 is CASSFYISGLNTEAFF. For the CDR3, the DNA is TGTGCCAGCAGTTTTTATATCAGTGGGCTGAACACTGAAGCTTTCTTT.

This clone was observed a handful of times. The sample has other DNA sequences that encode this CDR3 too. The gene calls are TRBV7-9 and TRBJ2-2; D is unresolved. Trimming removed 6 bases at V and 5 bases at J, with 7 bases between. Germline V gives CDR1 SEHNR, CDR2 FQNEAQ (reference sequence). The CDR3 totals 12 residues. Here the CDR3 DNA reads TGTGCCAGCAGTCAAAAAACCGGGGAGCTGTTTTTT. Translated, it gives CASSQKTGELFF. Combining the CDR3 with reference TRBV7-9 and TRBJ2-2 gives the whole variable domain DTGVSQNPRHKITKRGQNVTFRCDPISEHNRLYWYRQTLGQGPEFLTYFQNEAQLEKSRLLSDRFSAERPKGSFSTLEIQRTEQGDSAMYLCASSQKTGELFFGEGSRLTVL.

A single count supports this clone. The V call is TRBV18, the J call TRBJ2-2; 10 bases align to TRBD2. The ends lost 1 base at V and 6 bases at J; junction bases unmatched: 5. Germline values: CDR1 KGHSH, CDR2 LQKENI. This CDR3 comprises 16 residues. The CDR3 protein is CASSPRASGRAGELFF. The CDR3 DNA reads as TGTGCCAGCTCACCACGGGCTAGCGGGAGAGCCGGGGAGCTGTTTTTT. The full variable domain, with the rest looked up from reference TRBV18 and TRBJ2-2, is NAGVMQNPRHLVRRRGQEARLRCSPMKGHSHVYWYRQLPEEGLKFMVYLQKENIIDESGMPKERFSAEFPKEGPSILRIQQVVRGDSAAYFCASSPRASGRAGELFFGEGSRLTVL.

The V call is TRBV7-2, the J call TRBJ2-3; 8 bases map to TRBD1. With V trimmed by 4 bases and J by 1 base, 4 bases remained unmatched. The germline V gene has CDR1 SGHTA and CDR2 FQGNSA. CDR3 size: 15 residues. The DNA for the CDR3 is TGTGCCAGCAGCTCGACAGGGGCTCGCACAGATACGCAGTATTTT. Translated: CASSSTGARTDTQYF.

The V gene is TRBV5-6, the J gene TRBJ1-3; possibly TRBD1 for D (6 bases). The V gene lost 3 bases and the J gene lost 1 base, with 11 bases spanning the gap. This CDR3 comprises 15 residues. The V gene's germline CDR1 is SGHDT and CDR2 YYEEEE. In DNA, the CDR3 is TGTGCCAGCAGCTACAACAGGGATTCTGGAAACACCATATATTTT. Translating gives CASSYNRDSGNTIYF.

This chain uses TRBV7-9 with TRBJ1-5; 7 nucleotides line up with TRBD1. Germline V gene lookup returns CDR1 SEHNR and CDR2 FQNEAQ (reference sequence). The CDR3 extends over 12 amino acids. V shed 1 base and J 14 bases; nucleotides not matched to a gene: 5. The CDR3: CASSLEETGKHF. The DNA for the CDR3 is TGTGCCAGCAGCTTAGAGGAGACAGGGAAGCATTTT. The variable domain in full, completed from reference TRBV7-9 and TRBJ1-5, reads DTGVSQNPRHKITKRGQNVTFRCDPISEHNRLYWYRQTLGQGPEFLTYFQNEAQLEKSRLLSDRFSAERPKGSFSTLEIQRTEQGDSAMYLCASSLEETGKHFGDGTRLSIL.

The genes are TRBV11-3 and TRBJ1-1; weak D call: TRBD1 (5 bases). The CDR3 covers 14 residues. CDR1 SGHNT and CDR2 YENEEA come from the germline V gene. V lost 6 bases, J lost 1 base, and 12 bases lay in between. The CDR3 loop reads CASSPTQGNTEAFF. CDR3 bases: TGTGCCAGCAGTCCGACCCAGGGGAACACTGAAGCTTTCTTT.

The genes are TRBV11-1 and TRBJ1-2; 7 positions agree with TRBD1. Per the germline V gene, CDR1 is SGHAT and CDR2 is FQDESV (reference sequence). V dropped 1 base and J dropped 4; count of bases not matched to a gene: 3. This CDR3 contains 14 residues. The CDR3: CASSLDRGSYGYTF. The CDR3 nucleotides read TGTGCCAGCAGCTTAGACAGGGGTTCCTATGGCTACACCTTC.

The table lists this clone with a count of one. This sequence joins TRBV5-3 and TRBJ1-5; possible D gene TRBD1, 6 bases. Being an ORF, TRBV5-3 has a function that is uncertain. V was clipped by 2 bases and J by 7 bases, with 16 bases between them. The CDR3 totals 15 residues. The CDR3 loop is CARSFCAGAGQPQHF. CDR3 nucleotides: TGTGCCAGAAGCTTTTGCGCAGGGGCCGGGCAGCCCCAGCATTTT.

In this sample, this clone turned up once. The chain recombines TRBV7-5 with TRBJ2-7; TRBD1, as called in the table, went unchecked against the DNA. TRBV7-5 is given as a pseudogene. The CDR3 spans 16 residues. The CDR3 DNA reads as TGTGTCAGAAGCTTAGGGGTGCCGGGACAGCCCTACGAGCAGTACTTC. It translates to CVRSLGVPGQPYEQYF.

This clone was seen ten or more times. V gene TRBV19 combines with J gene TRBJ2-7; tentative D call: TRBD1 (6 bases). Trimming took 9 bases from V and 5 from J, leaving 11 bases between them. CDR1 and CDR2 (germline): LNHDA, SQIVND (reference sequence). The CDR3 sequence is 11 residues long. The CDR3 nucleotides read TGTGCCAGCGAACAGGGCCACGAGCAGTACTTC. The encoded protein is CASEQGHEQYF.

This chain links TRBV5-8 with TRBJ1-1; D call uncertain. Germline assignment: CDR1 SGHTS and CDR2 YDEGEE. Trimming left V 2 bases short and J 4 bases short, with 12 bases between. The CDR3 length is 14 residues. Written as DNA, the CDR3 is TGTGCCAGCAGCTTCGAGGGCCCCGCCACTGAAGCTTTCTTT. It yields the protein CASSFEGPATEAFF.

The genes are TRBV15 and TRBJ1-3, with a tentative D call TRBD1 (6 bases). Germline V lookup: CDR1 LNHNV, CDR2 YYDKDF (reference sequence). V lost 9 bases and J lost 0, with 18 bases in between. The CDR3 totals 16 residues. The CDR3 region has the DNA TGTGCCACTAAGATGGGGGCCACCGGCTCTGGAAACACCATATATTTT. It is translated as CATKMGATGSGNTIYF.

The CDR3 DNA sequence: TGCGCCAGCAGCATAGTGGACAGGGACTATTCACCCCTCCACTTT. As protein: CASSIVDRDYSPLHF. The V gene is TRBV4-1, the J gene TRBJ1-6; 8 bases match TRBD1. Losses at the gene ends were 5 bases for V and 8 bases for J; bases not matched to a gene: 8. Germline-derived CDR1 and CDR2 are MGHRA and YSYEKL. The CDR3 has 15 residues.

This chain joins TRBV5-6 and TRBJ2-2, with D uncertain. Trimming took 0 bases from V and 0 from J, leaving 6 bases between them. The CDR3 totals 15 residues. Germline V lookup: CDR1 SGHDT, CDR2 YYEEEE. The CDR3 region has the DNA TGTGCCAGCAGCTTGGGGAGCTCGAACACCGGGGAGCTGTTTTTT. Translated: CASSLGSSNTGELFF.

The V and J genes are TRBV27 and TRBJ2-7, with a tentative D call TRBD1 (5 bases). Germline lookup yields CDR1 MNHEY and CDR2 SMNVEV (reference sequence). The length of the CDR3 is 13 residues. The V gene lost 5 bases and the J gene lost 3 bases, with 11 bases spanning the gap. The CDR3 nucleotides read TGTGCCAGCAGTCACCAGGGTTACTACGAGCAGTACTTC. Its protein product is CASSHQGYYEQYF.

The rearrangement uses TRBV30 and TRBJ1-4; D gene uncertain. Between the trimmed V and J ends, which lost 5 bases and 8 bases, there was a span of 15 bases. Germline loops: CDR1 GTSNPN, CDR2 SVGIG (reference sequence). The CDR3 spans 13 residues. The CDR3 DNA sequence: TGTGCCTGGGAAGCGATCGGTGGGGAAAAACTGTTTTTT. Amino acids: CAWEAIGGEKLFF. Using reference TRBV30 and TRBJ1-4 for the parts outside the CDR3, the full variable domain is SQTIHQWPATLVQPVGSPLSLECTVEGTSNPNLYWYRQAAGRGLQLLFYSVGIGQISSEVPQNLSASRPQDRQFILSSKKLLLSDSGFYLCAWEAIGGEKLFFGSGTQLSVL.

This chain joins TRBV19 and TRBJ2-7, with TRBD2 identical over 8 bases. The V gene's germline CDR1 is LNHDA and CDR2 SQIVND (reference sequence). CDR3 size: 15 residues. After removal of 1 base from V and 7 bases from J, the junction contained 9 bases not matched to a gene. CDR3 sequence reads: CASSIAGGQGVEQYF. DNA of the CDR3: TGTGCCAGTAGTATAGCGGGAGGGCAAGGAGTGGAGCAGTACTTC.

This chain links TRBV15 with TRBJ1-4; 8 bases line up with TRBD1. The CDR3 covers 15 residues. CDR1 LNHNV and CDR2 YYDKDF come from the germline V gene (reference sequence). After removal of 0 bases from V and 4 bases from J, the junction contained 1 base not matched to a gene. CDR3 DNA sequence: TGTGCCACCAGCAGAGAAACAGGGGGTAATGAAAAACTGTTTTTT. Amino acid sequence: CATSRETGGNEKLFF. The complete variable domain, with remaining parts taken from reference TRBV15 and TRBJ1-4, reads DAMVIQNPRYQVTQFGKPVTLSCSQTLNHNVMYWYQQKSSQAPKLLFHYYDKDFNNEADTPDNFQSRRPNTSFCFLDIRSPGLGDTAMYLCATSRETGGNEKLFFGSGTQLSVL.

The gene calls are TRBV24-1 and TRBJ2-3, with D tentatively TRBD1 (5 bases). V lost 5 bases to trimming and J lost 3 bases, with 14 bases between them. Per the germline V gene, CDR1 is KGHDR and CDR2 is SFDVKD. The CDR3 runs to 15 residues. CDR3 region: CATSVGFGATDTQYF. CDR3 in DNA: TGTGCCACCAGTGTAGGGTTTGGGGCGACAGATACGCAGTATTTT.

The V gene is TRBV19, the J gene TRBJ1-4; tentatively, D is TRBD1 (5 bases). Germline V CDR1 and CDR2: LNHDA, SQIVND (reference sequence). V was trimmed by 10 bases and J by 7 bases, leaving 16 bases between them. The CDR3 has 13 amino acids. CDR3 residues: CATSTVLGEKLFF. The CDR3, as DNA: TGTGCCACCTCGACAGTGCTCGGTGAAAAACTGTTTTTT.

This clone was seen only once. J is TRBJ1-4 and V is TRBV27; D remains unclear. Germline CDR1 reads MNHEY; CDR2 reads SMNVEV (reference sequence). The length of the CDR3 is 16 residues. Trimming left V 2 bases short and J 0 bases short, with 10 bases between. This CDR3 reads CASSLAPVATNEKLFF. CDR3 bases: TGTGCCAGCAGTTTAGCCCCGGTGGCAACTAATGAAAAACTGTTTTTT.

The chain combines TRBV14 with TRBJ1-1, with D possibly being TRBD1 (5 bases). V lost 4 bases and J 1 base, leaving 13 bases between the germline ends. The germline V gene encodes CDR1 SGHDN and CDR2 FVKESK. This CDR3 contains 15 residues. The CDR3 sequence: CASSRYVDRNTEAFF. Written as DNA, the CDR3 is TGTGCCAGCAGCCGGTACGTTGACAGGAACACTGAAGCTTTCTTT. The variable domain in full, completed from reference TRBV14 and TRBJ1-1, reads EAGVTQFPSHSVIEKGQTVTLRCDPISGHDNLYWYRRVMGKEIKFLLHFVKESKQDESGMPNNRFLAERTGGTYSTLKVQPAELEDSGVYFCASSRYVDRNTEAFFGQGTRLTVV.

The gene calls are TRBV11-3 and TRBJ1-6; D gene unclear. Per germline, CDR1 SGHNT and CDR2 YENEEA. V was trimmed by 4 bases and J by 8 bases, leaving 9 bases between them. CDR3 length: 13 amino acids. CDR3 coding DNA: TGTGCCAGCAGCTCAGGCCTCGATTCACCCCTCCACTTT. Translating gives CASSSGLDSPLHF.